Given below is one T cell receptor (beta chain) in context. The antigen is unknown. The CDR3 extends over 14 amino acids. With 7 bases removed from V and 6 bases from J, the gap between germline ends came to 16 bases. Germline loops: CDR1 MDHEN, CDR2 SYDVKM. Using its own MiXCR run on the 5' RACE reads, TCRdb lists one record per CDR3 protein. The sample includes tens of thousands of distinct CDR3 sequences, 16% of them seen just once. This entry belongs to a study of CD8 T cells in ankylosing spondylitis. Study outcomes and limitations: There was a TCR beta motif, made of eight highly homologous variants, that appeared characteristic of ankylosing spondylitis blood. Within matched ankylosing spondylitis synovial fluid, disease-linked clones were reportedly significantly enriched.

The V and J genes are TRBV28 and TRBJ2-1; D perhaps matches TRBD1 (5 bases). Sequenced: blood. The source of this sequence is a male donor with ankylosing spondylitis or in good health (not recorded which). The CDR3 DNA follows: TGTGCCAGCAAAGGGGCCGATAGGACCAATGAGCAGTTCTTC. Amino acid sequence: CASKGADRTNEQFF. The entire variable domain, with the rest obtained from reference TRBV28 and TRBJ2-1, is as follows: DVKVTQSSRYLVKRTGEKVFLECVQDMDHENMFWYRQDPGLGLRLIYFSYDVKMKEKGDIPEGYSVSREKKERFSLILESASTNQTSMYLCASKGADRTNEQFFGPGTRLTVL.